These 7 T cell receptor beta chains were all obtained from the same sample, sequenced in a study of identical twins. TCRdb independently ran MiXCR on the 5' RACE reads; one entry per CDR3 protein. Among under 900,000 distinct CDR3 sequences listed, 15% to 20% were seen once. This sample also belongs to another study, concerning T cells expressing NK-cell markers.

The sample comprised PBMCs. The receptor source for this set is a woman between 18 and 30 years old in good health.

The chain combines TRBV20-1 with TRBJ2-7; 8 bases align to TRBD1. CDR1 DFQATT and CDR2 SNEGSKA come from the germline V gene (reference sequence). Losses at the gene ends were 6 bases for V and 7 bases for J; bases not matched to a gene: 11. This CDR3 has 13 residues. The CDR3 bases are TGCAGTGCCCAGGGACAGGAGAACTTTGAGCAGTACTTC. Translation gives CSAQGQENFEQYF.

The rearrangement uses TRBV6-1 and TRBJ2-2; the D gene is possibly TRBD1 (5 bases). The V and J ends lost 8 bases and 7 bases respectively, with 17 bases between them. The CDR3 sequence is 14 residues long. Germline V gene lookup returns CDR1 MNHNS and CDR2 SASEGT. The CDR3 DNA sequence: TGTGCCAGCGCTCTATCAGGGTTCAGCGGGGAGCTGTTTTTT. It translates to CASALSGFSGELFF.

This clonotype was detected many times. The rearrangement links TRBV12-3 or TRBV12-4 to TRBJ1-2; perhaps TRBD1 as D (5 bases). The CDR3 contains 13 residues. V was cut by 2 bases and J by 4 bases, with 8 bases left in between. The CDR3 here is CASSLQGLYGYTF. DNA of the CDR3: TGTGCCAGCAGTTTACAGGGTCTCTATGGCTACACCTTC.

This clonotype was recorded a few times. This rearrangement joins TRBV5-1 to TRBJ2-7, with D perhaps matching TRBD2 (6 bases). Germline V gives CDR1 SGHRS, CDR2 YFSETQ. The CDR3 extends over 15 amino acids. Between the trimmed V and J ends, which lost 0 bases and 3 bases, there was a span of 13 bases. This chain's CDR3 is CASSLVGGGNYEQYF. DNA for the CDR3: TGCGCCAGCAGCTTGGTAGGTGGGGGGAACTACGAGCAGTACTTC.

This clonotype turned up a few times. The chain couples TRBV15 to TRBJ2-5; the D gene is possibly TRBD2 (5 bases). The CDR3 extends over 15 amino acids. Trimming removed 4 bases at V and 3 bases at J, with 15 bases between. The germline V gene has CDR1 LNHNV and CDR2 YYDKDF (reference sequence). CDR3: CATSKGSHPKETQYF. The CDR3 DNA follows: TGTGCCACCAGCAAAGGGAGCCATCCAAAAGAGACCCAGTACTTC.

The CDR3 reads CSAPSPGGRGETQYF. The CDR3 nucleotides are TGCAGCGCCCCCTCTCCGGGGGGCCGGGGCGAGACCCAGTACTTC. The chain links TRBV29-1 to TRBJ2-5; D perhaps matches TRBD2 (7 bases). Trimming shortened V by 7 bases and J by 5 bases, and 23 bases separated the two germline ends. This CDR3 is built from 15 residues. Germline lookup yields CDR1 SQVTM and CDR2 ANQGSEA.

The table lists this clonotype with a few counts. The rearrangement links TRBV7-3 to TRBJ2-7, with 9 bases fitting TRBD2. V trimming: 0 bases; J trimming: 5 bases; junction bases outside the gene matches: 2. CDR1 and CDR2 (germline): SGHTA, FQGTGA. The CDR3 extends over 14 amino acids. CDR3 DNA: TGTGCCAGCAGCTTAACTAGCGGGGGCCACGAGCAGTACTTC. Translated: CASSLTSGGHEQYF.